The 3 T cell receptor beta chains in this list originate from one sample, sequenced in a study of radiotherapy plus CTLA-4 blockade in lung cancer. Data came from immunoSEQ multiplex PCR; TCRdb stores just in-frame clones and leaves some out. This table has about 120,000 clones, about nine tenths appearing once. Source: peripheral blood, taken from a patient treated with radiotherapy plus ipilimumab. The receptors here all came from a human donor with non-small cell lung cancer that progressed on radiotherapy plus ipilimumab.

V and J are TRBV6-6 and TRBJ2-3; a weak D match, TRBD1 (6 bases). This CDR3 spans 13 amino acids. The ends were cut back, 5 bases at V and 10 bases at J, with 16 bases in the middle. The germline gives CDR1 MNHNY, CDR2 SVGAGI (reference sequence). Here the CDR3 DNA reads TGTGCCAGCAGTACCAAACAGGGCCGAGCGCAGTATTTT. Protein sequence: CASSTKQGRAQYF.

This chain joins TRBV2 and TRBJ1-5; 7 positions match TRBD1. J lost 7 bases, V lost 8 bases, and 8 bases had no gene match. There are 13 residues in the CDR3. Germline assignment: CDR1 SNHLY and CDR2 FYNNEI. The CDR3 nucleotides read TGTGCCAGCGCCTCCCAGGGGGGACAGCCCCAGCATTTT. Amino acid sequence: CASASQGGQPQHF.

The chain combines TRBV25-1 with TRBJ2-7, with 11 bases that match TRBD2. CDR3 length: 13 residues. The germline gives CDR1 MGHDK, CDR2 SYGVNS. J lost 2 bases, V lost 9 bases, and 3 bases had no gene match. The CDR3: CARNSGRAYEQYF. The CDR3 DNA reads TGTGCCAGAAATAGCGGGAGGGCCTACGAGCAGTACTTC.